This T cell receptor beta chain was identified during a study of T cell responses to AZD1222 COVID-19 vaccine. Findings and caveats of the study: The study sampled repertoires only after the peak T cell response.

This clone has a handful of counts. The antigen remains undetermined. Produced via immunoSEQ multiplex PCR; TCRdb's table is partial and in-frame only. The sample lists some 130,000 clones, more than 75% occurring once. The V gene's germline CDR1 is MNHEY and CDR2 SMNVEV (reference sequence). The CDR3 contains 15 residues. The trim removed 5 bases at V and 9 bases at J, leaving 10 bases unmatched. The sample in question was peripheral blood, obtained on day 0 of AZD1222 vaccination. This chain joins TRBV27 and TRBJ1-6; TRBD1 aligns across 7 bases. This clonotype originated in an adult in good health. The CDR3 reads CASSPTSDRASPLHF. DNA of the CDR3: TGTGCCAGCAGTCCAACCTCCGACAGGGCTTCACCCCTCCACTTT.